The T cell receptor (beta chain) described here comes from a study of cytotoxic CD8 clonotypes in ibrutinib-treated CLL. Clones were sequenced by immunoSEQ multiplex PCR, and TCRdb holds only the in-frame ones, with some missing. This sample has around 330,000 clones, with about 61% found just once. Germline V gives CDR1 SEHNR, CDR2 FQNEAQ (reference sequence). V shed 5 bases, J shed 2 bases, and the junction held 12 bases outside the gene matches. This CDR3 spans 17 amino acids. The genes are TRBV7-9 and TRBJ2-3; 8 bases are shared with TRBD2. This sequence originates from a human donor with chronic lymphocytic leukemia. The specimen comprised PBMCs, sampled after 36 months of ibrutinib treatment. The CDR3 protein is CASSPGTSVMNTDTQYF. The CDR3 coding sequence is TGTGCCAGCAGCCCGGGGACTAGTGTGATGAACACAGATACGCAGTATTTT.